The T cell receptor (beta chain) described here comes from a study of blood T cells in healthy people across ages. Combining a sample-barcoded 5' primer with a J-beta primer mix, a second PCR ran for roughly 6 to 12 cycles. TCRdb processed the 5' RACE reads anew with MiXCR; each CDR3 protein has one entry. Among about 1,800,000 distinct CDR3 sequences, roughly 30% were seen once, and the ten largest hold 7.7%. With termini counted, the CDR3 has 15 amino acids. Worth noting for this clonotype: Lacking the conserved final phenylalanine or tryptophan, this CDR3 likely reflects a read error. Because the CDR3's place on the DNA is in doubt, the DNA is left out and the CDR3 is given as listed by TCRdb.

V usage is TRBV12-3 or TRBV12-4 and J usage is TRBJ2-5; the D segment call TRBD1 is taken from the table without a DNA check. The source of this sequence is a woman younger than 45 in good health. The sequencing input was blood. CDR3 loop: CASSNRDSSFYTFGS.